The 32 T cell receptor beta chains presented below share a single source sample, sequenced in a study of CD8+ T cells in alopecia areata. In each case, RNA was isolated and then reverse transcribed into cDNA as the sequencing template. Profiled with immunoSEQ multiplex PCR; TCRdb holds only in-frame clones, not every one. The sample consists of about 210,000 clones, over 60% of them appearing once. The treatment here: oral pan-JAK inhibitor, 5-10 mg twice daily. Sequencing used CD4+ T cells sorted from blood, obtained at week 4, from a patient treated with tofacitinib. The receptor source for this set is a human donor with alopecia areata.

The chain uses TRBV4-2 and TRBJ2-6, with TRBD1 matching 8 bases. With 3 bases clipped from V and 0 bases from J, the junction kept 4 bases outside the gene matches. Per the germline V gene, CDR1 is LGHNA and CDR2 is YNFKEQ. The CDR3 loop spans 17 amino acids. This CDR3 reads CASSQGTGISGANVLTF. CDR3 coding DNA: TGTGCCAGCAGCCAGGGGACAGGCATCTCTGGGGCCAACGTCCTGACTTTC.

CDR3 residues: CASSLQPNSPLHF. The CDR3 DNA follows: TGTGCCAGCAGCTTACAGCCGAATTCACCCCTCCACTTT. The gene calls are TRBV7-2 and TRBJ1-6; D is unclear. The length of the CDR3 is 13 residues. Trimming took 2 bases from V and 7 from J, leaving 6 bases between them. CDR1 is SGHTA, CDR2 FQGNSA, per germline.

In this sample, this clone turned up a few times. The V call is TRBV29-1, the J call TRBJ2-5; D ambiguous. V was cut by 6 bases and J by 5 bases, with 7 bases left in between. Germline assignment: CDR1 SQVTM and CDR2 ANQGSEA. CDR3 length: 10 amino acids. CDR3 loop: CSVQSETQYF. In nucleotides, the CDR3 is TGCAGCGTCCAAAGCGAGACCCAGTACTTC.

V is TRBV29-1 and J is TRBJ2-7; D remains ambiguous. Germline V gene sequence: CDR1 SQVTM, CDR2 ANQGSEA. The V end lost 4 bases, the J end lost 3 bases, and 4 bases lay between the germline ends. This CDR3 contains 10 residues. The DNA of the CDR3 is TGCAGCGTTGGCAGCTACGAGCAGTACTTC. Protein: CSVGSYEQYF.

V and J are TRBV29-1 and TRBJ1-1, with D maybe TRBD1 (5 bases). This CDR3 has 13 residues. Germline CDR1 is SQVTM and CDR2 is ANQGSEA. V lost 4 bases, J lost 3 bases, and 12 bases lay in between. DNA of the CDR3: TGCAGCGTTGGGGGCGGGGATTACACTGAAGCTTTCTTT. Amino acids: CSVGGGDYTEAFF.

The chain has TRBV23-1 and TRBJ2-3; D uncertain. TRBV23-1 is flagged as an ORF with uncertain function. The ends were cut back, 5 bases at V and 5 bases at J, with 8 bases in the middle. This CDR3 spans 12 amino acids. The CDR3 here is CASSARLDTQYF. The CDR3 DNA is TGCGCCAGCAGTGCTCGGTTAGATACGCAGTATTTT.

This rearrangement joins TRBV29-1 to TRBJ2-7; 9 bases align to TRBD2. CDR3 size: 15 residues. CDR1 and CDR2 (germline): SQVTM, ANQGSEA. Trimming at V came to 5 bases and at J to 3 bases, leaving 11 bases not matched to a gene. Written as DNA, the CDR3 is TGCAGCGTTTTCAGCGAGCGGGGGGCCGTCTACGAGCAGTACTTC. It specifies CSVFSERGAVYEQYF.

This chain uses TRBV5-1 with TRBJ1-1; D gene unclear. V was cut by 3 bases and J by 3 bases, with 9 bases left in between. Germline V gives CDR1 SGHRS, CDR2 YFSETQ. This CDR3 is 13 amino acids long. The CDR3 DNA follows: TGCGCCAGCAGCTCGGACTCGTACACTGAAGCTTTCTTT. As protein: CASSSDSYTEAFF.

The chain recombines TRBV2 with TRBJ1-2, with TRBD1 matching over 9 bases. V was clipped by 4 bases and J by 2 bases; unmatched bases: 2. Germline assignment: CDR1 SNHLY and CDR2 FYNNEI. This CDR3 has 14 residues. Written as DNA, the CDR3 is TGTGCCAGCAGTGTGGGGACAGGGAACTATGGCTACACCTTC. Protein product: CASSVGTGNYGYTF.

The chain uses TRBV4-2 and TRBJ1-2; maybe TRBD1 (5 bases). V gave up 0 bases and J gave up 7 bases, with 18 bases separating them. CDR1 and CDR2 (germline): LGHNA, YNFKEQ. The length of the CDR3 is 16 residues. CDR3 bases: TGTGCCAGCAGCCAAGATATGAGCAGGGACGATGGTGGCTACACCTTC. Its protein product is CASSQDMSRDDGGYTF.

Comment on this clone: The same CDR3 can be traced to other DNA sequences in this sample. The CDR3 reads CASSSTRGGYTF. CDR3 bases: TGTGCCAGCAGCTCGACCAGGGGTGGCTACACCTTC. The chain combines TRBV13 with TRBJ1-2, with D perhaps TRBD1 (6 bases). V was trimmed by 4 bases and J by 7 bases, leaving 10 bases between them. Germline CDR1 is PRHDT and CDR2 is FYEKMQ (reference sequence). The CDR3 contains 12 residues.

The J gene is TRBJ2-5, the V gene TRBV5-1; 10 bases line up with TRBD2. The germline V gene encodes CDR1 SGHRS and CDR2 YFSETQ. J was trimmed by 1 base and V by 4 bases; bases with no gene match: 7. CDR3 length: 16 amino acids. The CDR3 DNA reads TGCGCCAGCAGCCCTGGGGCTAGCGGGGGCCAAGAGACCCAGTACTTC. This translates into CASSPGASGGQETQYF.

The chain couples TRBV4-2 to TRBJ1-1, with D perhaps TRBD1 (6 bases). The CDR3 length is 14 residues. V shed 3 bases and J shed 11 bases, with 19 bases lying between them. Per germline, CDR1 LGHNA and CDR2 YNFKEQ. The CDR3 loop reads CASSQGYRDEGAFF. The DNA for the CDR3 is TGTGCCAGCAGCCAGGGGTACAGGGACGAGGGGGCTTTCTTT.

The V gene is TRBV5-4, the J gene TRBJ1-1, with D unresolved. Germline assignment: CDR1 SGHNT and CDR2 YYREEE (reference sequence). Between the trimmed V and J ends, which lost 0 bases and 5 bases, there was a span of 11 bases. This CDR3 is built from 14 residues. CDR3 DNA sequence: TGTGCCAGCAGCTTGGCCGGTCGGAAGACTGAAGCTTTCTTT. Its translation: CASSLAGRKTEAFF.

The rearrangement joins TRBV4-3 to TRBJ2-3; D is possibly TRBD2 (6 bases). The germline gives CDR1 LGHNA, CDR2 YSLEER. The CDR3 contains 15 residues. V was cut by 0 bases and J by 3 bases, with 10 bases left in between. The CDR3 DNA follows: TGCGCCAGCAGCCAAGACCTGGCGGGGACAGATACGCAGTATTTT. Translating it yields CASSQDLAGTDTQYF.

The V and J genes are TRBV6-5 and TRBJ2-3, with 9 bases aligning to TRBD1. The V and J ends lost 6 bases and 3 bases, in that order; junction bases with no gene match: 1. This CDR3 region has 13 residues. Germline V CDR1 and CDR2: MNHEY, SVGAGI. The CDR3 region is CASRGQGTDTQYF. Written as DNA, the CDR3 is TGTGCCAGCAGGGGACAGGGTACAGATACGCAGTATTTT.

The genes are TRBV27 and TRBJ2-6; D call uncertain. Between the trimmed V and J ends, which lost 1 base and 4 bases, there was a span of 2 bases. CDR1 is MNHEY, CDR2 SMNVEV, per germline (reference sequence). The CDR3 spans 13 residues. The CDR3 spells CASSLYGANVLTF. The CDR3 DNA reads as TGTGCCAGCAGTTTATACGGGGCCAACGTCCTGACTTTC.

This clone was picked up a small number of times. The J gene is TRBJ1-2, the V gene TRBV5-6; no reliable D call. V lost 2 bases and J 4 bases, leaving 12 bases between the germline ends. There are 14 residues in the CDR3. The V gene's germline CDR1 is SGHDT and CDR2 YYEEEE. CDR3 protein: CASSFSPEAYGYTF. For the CDR3, the DNA is TGTGCCAGCAGCTTCTCTCCAGAGGCCTATGGCTACACCTTC.

The CDR3 loop is CASSLTNSPLHF. The CDR3 DNA follows: TGCGCCAGCAGCTTGACAAATTCACCCCTCCACTTT. This chain connects TRBV5-1 to TRBJ1-6; D gene ambiguous. Germline V gene sequence: CDR1 SGHRS, CDR2 YFSETQ. There are 12 residues in the CDR3. V was shortened by 1 base and J by 7 bases, with 3 bases between the two germline ends. Using reference TRBV5-1 and TRBJ1-6 for the parts outside the CDR3, the full variable domain is KAGVTQTPRYLIKTRGQQVTLSCSPISGHRSVSWYQQTPGQGLQFLFEYFSETQRNKGNFPGRFSGRQFSNSRSEMNVSTLELGDSALYLCASSLTNSPLHFGNGTRLTVT.

This clone was found a few times. The same CDR3 arises from other DNA sequences in this sample as well. This chain connects TRBV7-9 to TRBJ2-3; D might be TRBD2 (5 bases). Germline V gene data show CDR1 as SEHNR and CDR2 as FQNEAQ (reference sequence). This CDR3 comprises 13 residues. Trimming stripped 3 bases from V and 1 base from J, with 5 bases between. The CDR3 bases are TGTGCCAGCAGCTTGGAGGGCACAGATACGCAGTATTTT. Its translation is CASSLEGTDTQYF.

The chain combines TRBV5-4 with TRBJ1-6; 9 bases are shared with TRBD1. The CDR3 has 15 amino acids. From germline, CDR1 is SGHNT and CDR2 YYREEE (reference sequence). The junction had 7 bases not matched to a gene; V was cut back by 3 bases and J by 9 bases. In nucleotides, the CDR3 is TGTGCCAGCAGCTCAGGGACAGGGATGGGTTCACCCCTCCACTTT. Protein: CASSSGTGMGSPLHF.

V and J are TRBV10-3 and TRBJ1-5, with 11 bases that match TRBD1. Germline V lookup: CDR1 ENHRY, CDR2 SYGVKD. This CDR3 comprises 16 residues. V shed 5 bases, J shed 6 bases, and the junction held 9 bases outside the gene matches. CDR3 sequence reads: CAISYSGTGGGQPQHF. The DNA of the CDR3 is TGTGCCATCAGTTATTCCGGGACAGGGGGTGGTCAGCCCCAGCATTTT.

V and J are TRBV10-3 and TRBJ2-1; no reliable D call. This CDR3 has 13 residues. The V gene lost 7 bases and the J gene lost 5 bases, with 12 bases spanning the gap. Germline assignment: CDR1 ENHRY and CDR2 SYGVKD. CDR3 sequence reads: CAITKGMNNEQFF. CDR3 nucleotide sequence: TGTGCCATCACTAAAGGGATGAACAATGAGCAGTTCTTC.

This clone has more than one count but fewer than ten. Here the CDR3 reads CASSYQGGREAFF. CDR3 nucleotides: TGTGCCAGCAGCTACCAGGGGGGTCGTGAAGCTTTCTTT. The chain couples TRBV7-9 to TRBJ1-1; 7 nucleotides match TRBD1. V dropped 4 bases and J dropped 7; count of bases not matched to a gene: 6. CDR1 is SEHNR, CDR2 FQNEAQ, per germline (reference sequence). CDR3 size: 13 residues.

This clone was recorded only once. The chain employs TRBV2 and TRBJ1-2; TRBD1 matches at 7 bases. Germline V lookup: CDR1 SNHLY, CDR2 FYNNEI. CDR3 length: 14 residues. The trim removed 9 bases at V and 2 bases at J, leaving 9 bases unmatched. CDR3 sequence (DNA): TGTGCCAGTCAACAACCAGGGGGAAACTATGGCTACACCTTC. Its translation is CASQQPGGNYGYTF.

V and J are TRBV27 and TRBJ1-5, with D perhaps matching TRBD1 (5 bases). V dropped 5 bases and J dropped 7 bases, with 21 bases sitting between them. CDR1 is MNHEY, CDR2 SMNVEV, per germline (reference sequence). The CDR3 consists of 16 residues. Written as DNA, the CDR3 is TGTGCCAGCAGTCGGTCCCCGGGACCCCAAAGCCAGCCCCAGCATTTT. It yields the protein CASSRSPGPQSQPQHF.

The CDR3 coding sequence is TGTGCCAGCAGCTTAAATACATACGGCTCACCCCTCCACTTT. This gives the protein CASSLNTYGSPLHF. The chain uses TRBV7-9 and TRBJ1-6; D is uncertain. V lost 2 bases, J lost 10 bases, and 12 bases lay in between. This CDR3 region has 14 residues. Germline loops: CDR1 SEHNR, CDR2 FQNEAQ (reference sequence).

The CDR3 region is CASSQDYEAGHSNQPQHF. The DNA of the CDR3 is TGCGCCAGCAGCCAAGATTATGAGGCAGGGCACAGCAATCAGCCCCAGCATTTT. This chain connects TRBV4-3 to TRBJ1-5; TRBD1 is a possible D gene (5 bases). V shed 0 bases and J shed 1 base, with 16 bases lying between them. The germline CDR1 and CDR2 sequences are LGHNA and YSLEER. The CDR3 loop spans 18 amino acids.

This sequence joins TRBV27 and TRBJ2-7, with 8 bases fitting TRBD1. Germline V gene sequence: CDR1 MNHEY, CDR2 SMNVEV (reference sequence). After removal of 4 bases from V and 5 bases from J, the junction contained 7 bases not matched to a gene. CDR3 length: 14 amino acids. The CDR3 sequence is CASSSAGQGHEQYF. CDR3 in DNA: TGTGCCAGCAGTTCAGCCGGACAGGGTCACGAGCAGTACTTC.

The chain employs TRBV7-9 and TRBJ2-6; D is unclear. Deletions cut 2 bases from V and 0 bases from J, with 8 bases between. This CDR3 contains 16 residues. Germline V gene lookup returns CDR1 SEHNR and CDR2 FQNEAQ (reference sequence). CDR3 nucleotides: TGTGCCAGCAGCTTACCGTTGAGCTCTGGGGCCAACGTCCTGACTTTC. It translates to CASSLPLSSGANVLTF.

This clone has a single count. The chain joins TRBV29-1 to TRBJ2-7; TRBD2 is a possible D gene (6 bases). Per germline, CDR1 SQVTM and CDR2 ANQGSEA. Trimming cost V 7 bases and J 3 bases, with 13 bases left between them. The CDR3 extends over 12 amino acids. DNA of the CDR3: TGCAGCGGCCTGGGACTCAGCTACGAGCAGTACTTC. Its protein is CSGLGLSYEQYF.

CDR3 nucleotide sequence: TGTGCCAGCAGTTACTCGGGAACAGGGCCCACAGATACGCAGTATTTT. Translated, it gives CASSYSGTGPTDTQYF. The rearrangement uses TRBV6-5 and TRBJ2-3; D is possibly TRBD1 (6 bases). CDR1 and CDR2 (germline): MNHEY, SVGAGI. CDR3 length equals 16 residues. The V and J ends lost 0 bases and 2 bases respectively, with 12 bases between them.